This entry lists 5 T cell receptor beta chains sequenced from one sample in a study of cytomegalovirus exposure and HLA in healthy donors. The PCR was carried out with 60 Vbeta primers and 13 Jbeta primers. The data were produced by immunoSEQ multiplex PCR, yet TCRdb's version contains in-frame clones alone and is incomplete. This table has 100,000 to 150,000 clones, around 80% appearing once. The source material was PBMCs. The origin of the receptors is a man between 45 and 60 years old in good health and CMV-seronegative.

This clone has only one observation. The chain is built from TRBV5-4 and TRBJ1-2, with D possibly TRBD1 on 5 matching bases. The CDR3 extends over 13 amino acids. Germline V gives CDR1 SGHNT, CDR2 YYREEE (reference sequence). V was clipped by 7 bases and J by 0 bases, with 10 bases between them. The CDR3 region is CASSTASNYGYTF. The CDR3 coding sequence is TGTGCCAGCTCGACAGCTTCTAACTATGGCTACACCTTC.

The genes are TRBV27 and TRBJ1-1, with D uncertain. Trimming pared 2 bases from V and 0 bases from J, leaving 16 bases between. The V gene's germline CDR1 is MNHEY and CDR2 SMNVEV (reference sequence). The CDR3 is 17 residues long. CDR3 nucleotide sequence: TGTGCCAGCAGTTTAAGTGTGCCTGCTCTAATGAACACTGAAGCTTTCTTT. It encodes CASSLSVPALMNTEAFF.

This clone was seen a handful of times. The gene calls are TRBV9 and TRBJ2-7, with TRBD1 as a possible D gene (5 bases). The CDR3 is made up of 15 amino acids. Germline-derived CDR1 and CDR2 are SGDLS and YYNGEE. V was cut by 0 bases and J by 2 bases, with 12 bases left in between. The CDR3 nucleotides are TGTGCCAGCAGCGTAGGAGGAGACAGCGCCTACGAGCAGTACTTC. Amino acids: CASSVGGDSAYEQYF.

The chain combines TRBV30 with TRBJ1-2, with D possibly TRBD1 on 5 matching bases. The CDR3 covers 14 residues. Between the trimmed V and J ends, which lost 0 bases and 4 bases, there was a span of 12 bases. CDR1 is GTSNPN, CDR2 SVGIG, per germline (reference sequence). The CDR3 DNA follows: TGTGCCTGGAGTGTGCGGGGACCGAGCTATGGCTACACCTTC. It specifies CAWSVRGPSYGYTF.

The rearrangement uses TRBV6-1 and TRBJ2-5; TRBD2 is a possible D gene (6 bases). The DNA end is more similar to TRBJ2-7, so the J call may be wrong. The CDR3 has 13 amino acids. Germline V gene data show CDR1 as MNHNS and CDR2 as SASEGT. CDR3 region: CASTGEIFYEQYF. The DNA for the CDR3 is TGTGCCAGCACGGGGGAGATCTTCTACGAGCAGTACTTC.